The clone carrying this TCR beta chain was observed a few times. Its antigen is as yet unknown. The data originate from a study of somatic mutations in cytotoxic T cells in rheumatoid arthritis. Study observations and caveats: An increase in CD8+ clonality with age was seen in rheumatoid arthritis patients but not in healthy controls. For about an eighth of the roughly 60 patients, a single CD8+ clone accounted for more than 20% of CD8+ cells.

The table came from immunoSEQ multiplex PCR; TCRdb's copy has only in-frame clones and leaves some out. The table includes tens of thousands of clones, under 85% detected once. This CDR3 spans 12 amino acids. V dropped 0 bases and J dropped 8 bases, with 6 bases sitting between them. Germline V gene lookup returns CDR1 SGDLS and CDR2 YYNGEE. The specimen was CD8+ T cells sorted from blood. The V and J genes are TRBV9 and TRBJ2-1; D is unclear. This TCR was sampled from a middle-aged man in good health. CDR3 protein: CASSVVPHEQFF. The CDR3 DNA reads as TGTGCCAGCAGCGTAGTGCCGCATGAGCAGTTCTTC.